The 14 T cell receptor beta chains listed next were all sequenced from one sample in a study of T cell repertoires in cytomegalovirus infection. TCRdb re-called the reads through MiXCR, storing one row per CDR3 protein. The sample contains about 150,000 distinct CDR3 sequences, under 20% of which appear only once. The material sequenced was CD8+ T cells from PBMCs. These receptor sequences come from a human donor in good health (CMV status not recorded). Some clones in this sample may be carry-over from other donors' samples.

The V and J genes are TRBV7-2 and TRBJ2-5; TRBD2 is a possible D gene (7 bases). CDR1 and CDR2 (germline): SGHTA, FQGNSA. The CDR3 length is 15 residues. Trimming removed 6 bases from V and 3 bases from J, with 17 bases in between. CDR3 sequence: CASSPWGGWEETQYF. The CDR3 DNA follows: TGTGCCAGCAGTCCTTGGGGGGGCTGGGAAGAGACCCAGTACTTC.

The rearrangement uses TRBV25-1 and TRBJ1-1; possible D gene TRBD1, 5 bases. Germline CDR1 reads MGHDK; CDR2 reads SYGVNS. Trimming took 6 bases from V and 1 from J, leaving 12 bases between them. This CDR3 region has 14 residues. The chain's CDR3 is CASSPGHWNTEAFF. The CDR3 region has the DNA TGTGCCAGCAGCCCCGGACATTGGAACACTGAAGCTTTCTTT.

This clonotype was counted only a few times. The V and J genes are TRBV11-2 and TRBJ2-1; TRBD2 matches at 10 bases. J lost 4 bases, V lost 5 bases, and 5 bases had no gene match. CDR1 and CDR2 (germline): SGHAT, FQNNGV. The CDR3 runs to 15 residues. The CDR3 DNA sequence: TGTGCCAGCAGCGCCCGGACTAGCGGTTACAATGAGCAGTTCTTC. Its translation is CASSARTSGYNEQFF.

V is TRBV6-2 or TRBV6-3 and J is TRBJ1-4; no clear D. Germline V gene sequence: CDR1 MNHEY, CDR2 SVGEGT. The CDR3 covers 16 residues. Trimming removed 1 base from V and 8 bases from J, with 17 bases in between. CDR3 in DNA: TGTGCCAGCAGTTACTGGGAGGACTCGATAGACGAAAAACTGTTTTTT. This gives the protein CASSYWEDSIDEKLFF.

V and J are TRBV11-2 and TRBJ1-5; D unresolved. CDR1 SGHAT and CDR2 FQNNGV come from the germline V gene. The CDR3 has 15 amino acids. The V end lost 0 bases, the J end lost 9 bases, and 15 bases lay between the germline ends. CDR3 nucleotides: TGTGCCAGCAGCTTAGATTTAGGAGGGTCCAGGCCCCAGCATTTT. Translation gives CASSLDLGGSRPQHF.

The chain is built from TRBV5-5 and TRBJ1-2, with 7 bases that match TRBD1. V gave up 0 bases and J gave up 4 bases; unmatched junction bases: 12. The CDR3 runs 17 residues. Germline CDR1 and CDR2: SGHKS and YYEKEE (reference sequence). CDR3 sequence reads: CASSLGTGRPIPYGYTF. The DNA for the CDR3 is TGTGCCAGCAGCTTGGGGACAGGCCGACCAATTCCCTATGGCTACACCTTC.

This clonotype has a handful of counts. The chain has TRBV28 and TRBJ2-7; D gene unclear. V gave up 3 bases and J gave up 4 bases, with 10 bases separating them. Germline V gene lookup returns CDR1 MDHEN and CDR2 SYDVKM. This CDR3 comprises 13 residues. CDR3 residues: CASSLGYVYEQYF. CDR3 nucleotide sequence: TGTGCCAGCAGTTTGGGCTACGTTTACGAGCAGTACTTC.

This rearrangement joins TRBV7-9 to TRBJ1-2; 8 bases fit TRBD1. CDR3 length: 15 amino acids. Germline V CDR1 and CDR2: SEHNR, FQNEAQ (reference sequence). V lost 5 bases, J lost 12 bases, and 17 bases stayed unmatched. The CDR3 bases are TGTGCCAGCAGCGGAGGGACAGGCGAACACGGGTTGGACACCTTC. Translated, it gives CASSGGTGEHGLDTF.

This clonotype was seen a handful of times. The chain recombines TRBV6-2 or TRBV6-3 with TRBJ2-1; unclear D gene. The CDR3 is 15 amino acids. Germline V gives CDR1 MNHEY, CDR2 SVGEGT. V was shortened by 4 bases and J by 4 bases, with 14 bases between the two germline ends. This chain's CDR3 is CASSFSLGEYNEQFF. The DNA for the CDR3 is TGTGCCAGCAGTTTCAGCCTTGGAGAGTACAATGAGCAGTTCTTC.

The chain is built from TRBV2 and TRBJ2-7, with D unclear. The V and J ends lost 6 bases and 3 bases respectively, with 9 bases between them. The CDR3 loop spans 12 amino acids. CDR1 SNHLY and CDR2 FYNNEI come from the germline V gene. CDR3 loop: CASRGGVYEQYF. The CDR3 DNA reads as TGTGCCAGCAGAGGTGGGGTCTACGAGCAGTACTTC.

This clonotype was recorded a few times. This chain uses TRBV28 with TRBJ2-7; 11 nucleotides agree with TRBD2. This CDR3 has 15 amino acids. V was pared by 7 bases and J by 4 bases, with 9 bases of the junction left unmatched. Germline V lookup: CDR1 MDHEN, CDR2 SYDVKM. Here the CDR3 reads CASIKIAGGPYEQYF. For the CDR3, the DNA is TGTGCCAGCATCAAGATAGCGGGAGGGCCTTACGAGCAGTACTTC.

In this sample, this clonotype turned up a few times. This rearrangement joins TRBV7-6 to TRBJ2-1; D remains ambiguous. From germline, CDR1 is SGHVS and CDR2 FNYEAQ. V lost 5 bases, J lost 2 bases, and 13 bases lay in between. The CDR3 is 15 amino acids. For the CDR3, the DNA is TGTGCCAGCAGCCACGGGCCGGACGCCTACAATGAGCAGTTCTTC. Amino acids: CASSHGPDAYNEQFF. Full variable domain (missing parts from reference TRBV7-6 and TRBJ2-1): GAGVSQSPRYKVTKRGQDVALRCDPISGHVSLYWYRQALGQGPEFLTYFNYEAQQDKSGLPNDRFSAERPEGSISTLTIQRTEQRDSAMYRCASSHGPDAYNEQFFGPGTRLTVL.

This clonotype was seen a few times. The chain is built from TRBV7-2 and TRBJ1-2; D gene unclear. CDR1 SGHTA and CDR2 FQGNSA come from the germline V gene. The V gene lost 5 bases and the J gene lost 5 bases, with 15 bases spanning the gap. The CDR3 is made up of 14 amino acids. The CDR3 loop reads CASSTYLREYGYTF. DNA of the CDR3: TGTGCCAGCAGCACATACCTGCGGGAATATGGCTACACCTTC.

This clonotype was seen once. This chain connects TRBV28 to TRBJ2-1; tentatively, D is TRBD2 (6 bases). Germline V lookup: CDR1 MDHEN, CDR2 SYDVKM. This CDR3 is 14 amino acids long. Trimming shortened V by 1 base and J by 11 bases, and 15 bases separated the two germline ends. The CDR3 is CASSLLASAPKQFF. The CDR3 region has the DNA TGTGCCAGCAGTTTATTGGCTAGCGCTCCAAAGCAGTTCTTC.